Below, 25 T cell receptor beta chains from the same sample are listed, as sequenced in a study of T cell repertoires in cytomegalovirus infection. Antigens of these TCRs are unknown. One entry per CDR3 protein, called by TCRdb with MiXCR from the reads. The sample includes about 37,000 distinct CDR3 sequences, roughly half of them seen just once. The sample here was CD8+ T cells from cultured PBMCs, taken from culture after CMV antigen stimulation. Receptors originate from a human donor in good health (CMV status not recorded). Some clones in this sample may be carry-over from other donors' samples.

Ten or more counts support this clonotype. V gene TRBV12-3 or TRBV12-4 combines with J gene TRBJ1-5; unclear D gene. The CDR3 covers 13 residues. V was clipped by 2 bases and J by 9 bases, with 11 bases between them. CDR3 protein: CASSLSQARPQHF. The CDR3 DNA reads as TGTGCCAGCAGTTTAAGTCAGGCGAGGCCCCAGCATTTT.

J is TRBJ2-5 and V is TRBV11-2, with D possibly TRBD1 on 8 matching bases. The CDR3 covers 16 residues. With 0 bases removed from V and 7 bases from J, the gap between germline ends came to 18 bases. Per germline, CDR1 SGHAT and CDR2 FQNNGV. The CDR3 sequence is CASSLDGRDRFMTQYF. Written as DNA, the CDR3 is TGTGCCAGCAGCTTAGATGGGAGGGACAGGTTTATGACCCAGTACTTC.

DNA for the CDR3: TGTGCCATCAGTGACTCTACAGGGACTGAGCAGTTCTTC. Its translation is CAISDSTGTEQFF. The V gene is TRBV10-3, the J gene TRBJ2-1, with D possibly being TRBD1 (6 bases). Germline CDR1 is ENHRY and CDR2 is SYGVKD. The germline V and J ends were trimmed by 3 bases and 9 bases, with 12 bases remaining between them. CDR3 size: 13 residues.

The sample holds a few counts of this clonotype. The chain recombines TRBV11-2 with TRBJ2-1; 10 bases line up with TRBD2. CDR3 length: 18 residues. Germline values: CDR1 SGHAT, CDR2 FQNNGV. Trimming at V came to 6 bases and at J to 0 bases, leaving 11 bases not matched to a gene. CDR3 DNA sequence: TGTGCCAGCAGTCTCACTTCTAGCGGGGGAAGCTCCTACAATGAGCAGTTCTTC. This encodes CASSLTSSGGSSYNEQFF. The full variable domain, completed using reference TRBV11-2 and TRBJ2-1, is EAGVAQSPRYKIIEKRQSVAFWCNPISGHATLYWYQQILGQGPKLLIQFQNNGVVDDSQLPKDRFSAERLKGVDSTLKIQPAKLEDSAVYLCASSLTSSGGSSYNEQFFGPGTRLTVL.

The genes are TRBV7-2 and TRBJ1-1; D is unresolved. Trimming took off 2 bases at V and 1 base at J, with 8 bases between the two ends. Germline-derived CDR1 and CDR2 are SGHTA and FQGNSA. There are 14 residues in the CDR3. The CDR3 here is CASSLSWANTEAFF. The CDR3 DNA reads TGTGCCAGCAGCTTATCCTGGGCGAACACTGAAGCTTTCTTT.

The chain has TRBV7-6 and TRBJ2-6; D not certain. The V end lost 0 bases, the J end lost 1 base, and 10 bases lay between the germline ends. The CDR3 is made up of 17 amino acids. The germline CDR1 and CDR2 sequences are SGHVS and FNYEAQ. The CDR3 is CASSLAPGRSGANVLTF. CDR3 DNA sequence: TGTGCCAGCAGCTTAGCGCCTGGACGGTCTGGGGCCAACGTCCTGACTTTC.

The V and J genes are TRBV12-3 or TRBV12-4 and TRBJ2-7, with TRBD2 matching over 13 bases. This CDR3 spans 15 amino acids. The ends lost 5 bases at V and 3 bases at J; junction bases unmatched: 4. CDR3 protein: CASSRTSGGFYEQYF. The CDR3 nucleotides are TGTGCCAGCAGTCGGACTAGCGGGGGATTCTACGAGCAGTACTTC.

V is TRBV7-3 and J is TRBJ1-6, with TRBD1 identical over 7 bases. The CDR3 is 14 residues long. Per the germline V gene, CDR1 is SGHTA and CDR2 is FQGTGA. With V trimmed by 5 bases and J by 5 bases, 3 bases remained unmatched. The CDR3 DNA follows: TGTGCCAGCAGCCTGCAGGGGGATAATTCACCCCTCCACTTT. Amino acids: CASSLQGDNSPLHF. The full variable domain, its missing parts supplied by reference TRBV7-3 and TRBJ1-6, is GAGVSQTPSNKVTEKGKYVELRCDPISGHTALYWYRQSLGQGPEFLIYFQGTGAADDSGLPNDRFFAVRPEGSVSTLKIQRTERGDSAVYLCASSLQGDNSPLHFGNGTRLTVT.

The rearrangement joins TRBV27 to TRBJ1-5; D perhaps matches TRBD1 (6 bases). This CDR3 region has 16 residues. The V and J ends lost 3 bases and 0 bases respectively, with 12 bases between them. CDR1 is MNHEY, CDR2 SMNVEV, per germline (reference sequence). CDR3 amino acids: CASSFWGPDSNQPQHF. The CDR3, as DNA: TGTGCCAGCAGTTTTTGGGGGCCCGATAGCAATCAGCCCCAGCATTTT.

The genes are TRBV7-8 and TRBJ1-2; TRBD1 aligns across 8 bases. V dropped 5 bases and J dropped 6; count of bases not matched to a gene: 2. The CDR3 contains 12 residues. Per germline, CDR1 SGHVS and CDR2 FQNEAQ. DNA of the CDR3: TGTGCCAGCAGCCGCAGGGGGCATGGCTACACCTTC. Translating it yields CASSRRGHGYTF.

This clonotype occurred a few times. V usage is TRBV24-1 and J usage is TRBJ2-3, with 10 positions matching TRBD2. The CDR3 loop spans 14 amino acids. Per the germline V gene, CDR1 is KGHDR and CDR2 is SFDVKD. Trimming cost V 6 bases and J 5 bases; bases outside gene matches: 4. The DNA of the CDR3 is TGTGCCACCAGTCTAGCGGGAGACTTAGATACGCAGTATTTT. Translation gives CATSLAGDLDTQYF.

This chain links TRBV19 with TRBJ2-4, with D possibly TRBD2 on 5 matching bases. The germline V gene encodes CDR1 LNHDA and CDR2 SQIVND (reference sequence). V was shortened by 1 base and J by 7 bases, with 11 bases between the two germline ends. The CDR3 extends over 14 amino acids. The CDR3 spells CASSIGGRSNIQYF. CDR3 nucleotides: TGTGCCAGTAGTATAGGCGGGCGTTCGAACATTCAGTACTTC. The full variable domain, its missing parts supplied by reference TRBV19 and TRBJ2-4, is DGGITQSPKYLFRKEGQNVTLSCEQNLNHDAMYWYRQDPGQGLRLIYYSQIVNDFQKGDIAEGYSVSREKKESFPLTVTSAQKNPTAFYLCASSIGGRSNIQYFGAGTRLSVL.

In this sample, this clonotype turned up a few times. V usage is TRBV28 and J usage is TRBJ2-2; 11 nucleotides match TRBD2. This CDR3 spans 21 amino acids. The V gene's germline CDR1 is MDHEN and CDR2 SYDVKM. V lost 3 bases, J lost 0 bases, and 15 bases stayed unmatched. The CDR3 region is CASSFRDSKLAGETNTGELFF. CDR3 in DNA: TGTGCCAGCAGTTTTCGGGACAGTAAACTAGCGGGAGAGACGAACACCGGGGAGCTGTTTTTT.

This clonotype was seen a handful of times. The chain has TRBV27 and TRBJ2-5; TRBD1 matches at 11 bases. The CDR3 spans 14 residues. Germline values: CDR1 MNHEY, CDR2 SMNVEV (reference sequence). V shed 5 bases, J shed 4 bases, and the junction held 3 bases outside the gene matches. CDR3 nucleotide sequence: TGTGCCAGCAGTGCAGGGACAGGGGGAGAGACCCAGTACTTC. Amino acid sequence: CASSAGTGGETQYF.

The V and J genes are TRBV19 and TRBJ1-6; 7 bases align to TRBD1. The CDR3 loop spans 16 amino acids. CDR1 and CDR2 (germline): LNHDA, SQIVND (reference sequence). With 5 bases clipped from V and 8 bases from J, the junction kept 12 bases outside the gene matches. CDR3 sequence: CASSDRTGDFDSPLHF. The CDR3 DNA reads as TGTGCCAGTAGTGACCGAACAGGGGATTTTGATTCACCCCTCCACTTT.

This chain links TRBV7-9 with TRBJ1-1; D is possibly TRBD1 (6 bases). The CDR3 is 15 amino acids. Trimming pared 5 bases from V and 4 bases from J, leaving 17 bases between. Germline V lookup: CDR1 SEHNR, CDR2 FQNEAQ (reference sequence). CDR3 DNA: TGTGCCAGCAGCCCCCAAAGGGGGGCGGGCACTGAAGCTTTCTTT. Its protein is CASSPQRGAGTEAFF.

The chain joins TRBV28 to TRBJ2-4, with D possibly being TRBD2 (5 bases). V lost 6 bases and J lost 2, with 8 bases in between. This CDR3 region has 13 residues. CDR1 and CDR2 (germline): MDHEN, SYDVKM. In nucleotides, the CDR3 is TGTGCCAGCAGGGACGGGACCAAAAACATTCAGTACTTC. It encodes CASRDGTKNIQYF.

V is TRBV11-1 and J is TRBJ2-3; D gene uncertain. CDR1 is SGHAT, CDR2 FQDESV, per germline (reference sequence). The CDR3 spans 15 residues. V was shortened by 2 bases and J by 2 bases, with 11 bases between the two germline ends. CDR3 nucleotides: TGTGCCAGCAGCTTAAGGCGGCAGAACACAGATACGCAGTATTTT. Residues: CASSLRRQNTDTQYF. The full variable domain, rest sourced from reference TRBV11-1 and TRBJ2-3, is EAEVAQSPRYKITEKSQAVAFWCDPISGHATLYWYRQILGQGPELLVQFQDESVVDDSQLPKDRFSAERLKGVDSTLKIQPAELGDSAMYLCASSLRRQNTDTQYFGPGTRLTVL.

The rearrangement uses TRBV11-2 and TRBJ2-3; 7 bases are shared with TRBD1. With 4 bases clipped from V and 3 bases from J, the junction kept 4 bases outside the gene matches. Germline CDR1 is SGHAT and CDR2 is FQNNGV. The CDR3 has 14 residues. This CDR3 reads CASSYRDRTDTQYF. CDR3 coding DNA: TGTGCCAGCAGCTACCGGGACAGAACAGATACGCAGTATTTT. The whole variable domain, remainder taken from reference TRBV11-2 and TRBJ2-3, is EAGVAQSPRYKIIEKRQSVAFWCNPISGHATLYWYQQILGQGPKLLIQFQNNGVVDDSQLPKDRFSAERLKGVDSTLKIQPAKLEDSAVYLCASSYRDRTDTQYFGPGTRLTVL.

V is TRBV12-3 or TRBV12-4 and J is TRBJ2-7, with 7 bases that match TRBD1. V was clipped by 8 bases and J by 5 bases; unmatched bases: 12. The CDR3 totals 14 residues. This CDR3 is CASSLAGGSHEQYF. The CDR3 DNA sequence: TGTGCCAGCTCGTTGGCAGGGGGATCCCACGAGCAGTACTTC.

V usage is TRBV19 and J usage is TRBJ1-2, with 12 bases that match TRBD1. The CDR3 is 15 amino acids. The germline V gene has CDR1 LNHDA and CDR2 SQIVND (reference sequence). J lost 8 bases, V lost 5 bases, and 9 bases had no gene match. This CDR3 reads CASSVSGTGGDGYTF. CDR3 bases: TGTGCCAGTAGTGTCTCCGGGACAGGGGGCGACGGCTACACCTTC.

CDR3 amino acids: CASSYGLNEAFF. The CDR3 DNA reads as TGTGCCAGCAGCTACGGACTTAACGAAGCTTTCTTT. The V call is TRBV5-6, the J call TRBJ1-1; D gene unclear. Germline V gene sequence: CDR1 SGHDT, CDR2 YYEEEE. CDR3 length: 12 amino acids. V was cut by 3 bases and J by 8 bases, with 11 bases left in between. Drawing the rest from reference TRBV5-6 and TRBJ1-1, the complete variable domain is DAGVTQSPTHLIKTRGQQVTLRCSPKSGHDTVSWYQQALGQGPQFIFQYYEEEERQRGNFPDRFSGHQFPNYSSELNVNALLLGDSALYLCASSYGLNEAFFGQGTRLTVV.

This rearrangement joins TRBV5-1 to TRBJ2-7; TRBD2 matches 10 bases. The V gene's germline CDR1 is SGHRS and CDR2 YFSETQ. The V gene end was trimmed by 4 bases and the J gene end by 5 bases; junction bases not matched to a gene: 12. This CDR3 has 16 residues. The CDR3 loop reads CASSPKPSGRGNEQYF. The CDR3 nucleotides are TGCGCCAGCAGCCCTAAGCCCAGCGGGAGGGGTAACGAGCAGTACTTC.

This clonotype was counted ten times or more. This rearrangement joins TRBV28 to TRBJ1-5; a possible D gene is TRBD1 (6 bases). There are 16 residues in the CDR3. CDR1 and CDR2 (germline): MDHEN, SYDVKM. V shed 6 bases and J shed 3 bases, with 18 bases lying between them. The CDR3 sequence is CASSSIGDKYNQPQHF. In DNA form, the CDR3 reads TGTGCCAGCAGCTCAATCGGGGACAAGTACAATCAGCCCCAGCATTTT.

This chain connects TRBV19 to TRBJ1-5, with D tentatively TRBD1 (5 bases). V dropped 2 bases and J dropped 0 bases, with 11 bases sitting between them. Germline loops: CDR1 LNHDA, CDR2 SQIVND (reference sequence). The CDR3 is 16 residues long. The CDR3 spells CASSIYRDLSNQPQHF. CDR3 DNA: TGTGCCAGTAGTATATACCGGGACCTTAGCAATCAGCCCCAGCATTTT. The full variable domain, in which reference TRBV19 and TRBJ1-5 provide the parts outside the CDR3, is DGGITQSPKYLFRKEGQNVTLSCEQNLNHDAMYWYRQDPGQGLRLIYYSQIVNDFQKGDIAEGYSVSREKKESFPLTVTSAQKNPTAFYLCASSIYRDLSNQPQHFGDGTRLSIL.